A selection of T cell receptor beta chains follows, all from one sample in a study of T-cell memory formation after mild COVID-19. TCRdb processed the 5' RACE reads anew with MiXCR; each CDR3 protein has one entry. The sample has 150,000 or so distinct CDR3 sequences, roughly a quarter seen once. The sample was PBMCs or a T cell subset sorted from them (not recorded which). The receptor set was obtained from an adult woman who had mild COVID-19 (a few samples of this study predate the infection). Cell type and time point are not known. The CDR3 runs from the conserved cysteine through the conserved F or W. The order of the fields is CDR3 DNA, CDR3 protein, J gene, clone size, V gene, D gene. A D gene is named only where the DNA matches it firmly. Expanded clones get a size class; other rows say once, few or many, or leave the size out.

CDR3 DNA: TGTGCCAGCAGTTTGCGAGACAGGGCCGACAATGAGCAGTTCTTC
CDR3 protein: CASSLRDRADNEQFF
J gene: TRBJ2-1
clone size: -
V gene: TRBV12-3/TRBV12-4
D gene: TRBD1

CDR3 DNA: TGTGCCAGCAGTCCTTATCTGAACTACGAGCAGTACTTC
CDR3 protein: CASSPYLNYEQYF
J gene: TRBJ2-7
clone size: many
V gene: TRBV12-3/TRBV12-4
D gene: -

CDR3 DNA: TGTGCCAGCAGTCCAAGGACAGGTGAAGCTTTCTTT
CDR3 protein: CASSPRTGEAFF
J gene: TRBJ1-1
clone size: -
V gene: TRBV12-3/TRBV12-4
D gene: TRBD1

CDR3 DNA: TGTGCCAGTAGTATAGATGGGAGGCACACTGAAGCTTTCTTT
CDR3 protein: CASSIDGRHTEAFF
J gene: TRBJ1-1
clone size: -
V gene: TRBV19
D gene: -

CDR3 DNA: TGTGCCAGCAGCTATGCAGGGGGCGCAGATTATGGCTACACCTTC
CDR3 protein: CASSYAGGADYGYTF
J gene: TRBJ1-2
clone size: few
V gene: TRBV11-2
D gene: TRBD1

CDR3 DNA: TGTGCCAGCAATCAGCTAGACCAAGAGACCCAGTACTTC
CDR3 protein: CASNQLDQETQYF
J gene: TRBJ2-5
clone size: -
V gene: TRBV2
D gene: -

CDR3 DNA: TGTGCCAGCAGCTTAACGTTTTGCGACAGGGGCGTATCGACGAATGAAAAACTGTTTTTT
CDR3 protein: CASSLTFCDRGVSTNEKLFF
J gene: TRBJ1-4
clone size: -
V gene: TRBV7-3
D gene: TRBD1

CDR3 DNA: TGTGCCTGGAGGCCAGAACCGCCCACAGGGATCGCTTTCTTT
CDR3 protein: CAWRPEPPTGIAFF
J gene: TRBJ1-1
clone size: -
V gene: TRBV30
D gene: -

CDR3 DNA: TGTGCCAGCAGACACGGGGACGGGAGCTCCTACAATGAGCAGTTCTTC
CDR3 protein: CASRHGDGSSYNEQFF
J gene: TRBJ2-1
clone size: -
V gene: TRBV2
D gene: -

CDR3 DNA: TGCAGTGCTCGGGACAGTCATAGGACAGATACGCAGTATTTT
CDR3 protein: CSARDSHRTDTQYF
J gene: TRBJ2-3
clone size: -
V gene: TRBV20-1
D gene: TRBD1

CDR3 DNA: TGTGCCAGCAGGTCCGGAGAGGGTGTGGGGTATGGCTACACCTTC
CDR3 protein: CASRSGEGVGYGYTF
J gene: TRBJ1-2
clone size: few
V gene: TRBV7-9
D gene: -

CDR3 DNA: TGTGCCAGCAGCCAGCCCCTAGGGGACGAGCAGTACTTC
CDR3 protein: CASSQPLGDEQYF
J gene: TRBJ2-7
clone size: once
V gene: TRBV7-9
D gene: -

CDR3 DNA: TGTGCCAGCAGCTTAGCGCCCGGGACAGAGAGATATGGCTACACCTTC
CDR3 protein: CASSLAPGTERYGYTF
J gene: TRBJ1-2
clone size: -
V gene: TRBV7-2
D gene: TRBD1

CDR3 DNA: TGTGCCAGCAGTTTATCTGCAGGAGAGTGGCCGCAGTATTTT
CDR3 protein: CASSLSAGEWPQYF
J gene: TRBJ2-3
clone size: -
V gene: TRBV12-3/TRBV12-4
D gene: -

CDR3 DNA: TGTGCCAGCAGCCAACGGGGGGTTGGGGCAGATACGCAGTATTTT
CDR3 protein: CASSQRGVGADTQYF
J gene: TRBJ2-3
clone size: -
V gene: TRBV5-5
D gene: TRBD2

CDR3 DNA: TGTGCCAGCAGTTTACGGTCTTTGAACACTGAAGCTTTCTTT
CDR3 protein: CASSLRSLNTEAFF
J gene: TRBJ1-1
clone size: -
V gene: TRBV12-3/TRBV12-4
D gene: -

CDR3 DNA: TGTGCCAGCAGCTTAAATCAGGGAGACACTGAAGCTTTCTTT
CDR3 protein: CASSLNQGDTEAFF
J gene: TRBJ1-1
clone size: few
V gene: TRBV7-3
D gene: -

CDR3 DNA: TGTGCCAGCAGCGCGGGACAGGGGGCGGCCAAAAACATTCAGTACTTC
CDR3 protein: CASSAGQGAAKNIQYF
J gene: TRBJ2-4
clone size: -
V gene: TRBV7-9
D gene: TRBD1

CDR3 DNA: TGTGCCAGCAGTTCTACAGGGGCCAATCAGCCCCAGCATTTT
CDR3 protein: CASSSTGANQPQHF
J gene: TRBJ1-5
clone size: few
V gene: TRBV12-3/TRBV12-4
D gene: TRBD1

CDR3 DNA: TGCGCCAGCAGAGCGGGACAGGAATACAATGAGCAGTTCTTC
CDR3 protein: CASRAGQEYNEQFF
J gene: TRBJ2-1
clone size: -
V gene: TRBV5-1
D gene: -